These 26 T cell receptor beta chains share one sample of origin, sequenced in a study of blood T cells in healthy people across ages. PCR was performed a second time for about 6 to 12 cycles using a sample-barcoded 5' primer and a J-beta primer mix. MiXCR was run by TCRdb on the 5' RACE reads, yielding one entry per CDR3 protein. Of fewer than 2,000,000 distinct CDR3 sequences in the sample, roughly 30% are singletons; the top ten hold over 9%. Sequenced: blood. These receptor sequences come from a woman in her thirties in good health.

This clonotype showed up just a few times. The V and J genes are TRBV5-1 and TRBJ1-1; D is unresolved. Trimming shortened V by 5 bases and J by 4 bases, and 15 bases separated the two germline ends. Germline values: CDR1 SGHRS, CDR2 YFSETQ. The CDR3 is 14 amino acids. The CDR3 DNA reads TGCGCCAGCAGAATAGAATTGATTAGCACTGAAGCTTTCTTT. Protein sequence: CASRIELISTEAFF.

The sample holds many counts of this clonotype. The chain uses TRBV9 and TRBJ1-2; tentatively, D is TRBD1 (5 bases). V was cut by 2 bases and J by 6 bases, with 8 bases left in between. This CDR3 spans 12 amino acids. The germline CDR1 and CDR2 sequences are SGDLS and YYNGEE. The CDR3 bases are TGTGCCAGCAGCGTTGCGGGGGATGGCTACACCTTC. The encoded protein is CASSVAGDGYTF.

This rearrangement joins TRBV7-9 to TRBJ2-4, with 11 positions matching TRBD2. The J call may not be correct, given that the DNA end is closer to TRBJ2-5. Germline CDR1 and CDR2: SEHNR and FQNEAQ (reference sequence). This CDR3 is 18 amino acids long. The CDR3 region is CASSFDTRLAGSEETQYF. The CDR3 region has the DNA TGTGCCAGCAGCTTCGACACAAGACTAGCGGGGTCTGAAGAGACCCAGTACTTC.

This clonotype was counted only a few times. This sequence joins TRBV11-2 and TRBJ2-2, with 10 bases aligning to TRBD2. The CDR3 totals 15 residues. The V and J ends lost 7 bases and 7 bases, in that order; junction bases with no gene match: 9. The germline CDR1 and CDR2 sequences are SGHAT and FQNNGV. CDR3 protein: CASTERGGFDGELFF. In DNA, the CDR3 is TGTGCCAGCACCGAGCGGGGGGGCTTTGACGGGGAGCTGTTTTTT.

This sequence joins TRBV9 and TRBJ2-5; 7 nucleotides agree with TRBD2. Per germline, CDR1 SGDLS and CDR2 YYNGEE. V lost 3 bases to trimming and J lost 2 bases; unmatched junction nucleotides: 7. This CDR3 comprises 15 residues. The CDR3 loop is CASSGRAGRQETQYF. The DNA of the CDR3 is TGTGCCAGCAGCGGACGAGCGGGGAGACAAGAGACCCAGTACTTC.

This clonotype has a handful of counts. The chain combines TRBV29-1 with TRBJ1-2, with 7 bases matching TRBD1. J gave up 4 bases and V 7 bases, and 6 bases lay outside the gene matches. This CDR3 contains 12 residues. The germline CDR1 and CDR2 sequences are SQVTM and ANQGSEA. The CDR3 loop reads CSGGTEPYGYTF. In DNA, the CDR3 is TGCAGCGGGGGGACAGAGCCCTATGGCTACACCTTC.

The chain's CDR3 is CASSLEGQSLREQYF. The CDR3 nucleotides read TGCGCCAGCAGCTTGGAGGGACAGAGCCTACGGGAGCAGTACTTC. The chain combines TRBV5-1 with TRBJ2-7; 7 positions agree with TRBD1. The CDR3 spans 15 residues. V trimming: 0 bases; J trimming: 7 bases; junction bases outside the gene matches: 10. Germline assignment: CDR1 SGHRS and CDR2 YFSETQ.

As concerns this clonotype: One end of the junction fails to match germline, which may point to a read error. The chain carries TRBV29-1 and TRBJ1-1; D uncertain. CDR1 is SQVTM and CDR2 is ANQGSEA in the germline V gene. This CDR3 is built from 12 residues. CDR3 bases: TGCAGCGCAGATATGGGGAACGCTGAAGCTTTCTTT. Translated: CSADMGNAEAFF.

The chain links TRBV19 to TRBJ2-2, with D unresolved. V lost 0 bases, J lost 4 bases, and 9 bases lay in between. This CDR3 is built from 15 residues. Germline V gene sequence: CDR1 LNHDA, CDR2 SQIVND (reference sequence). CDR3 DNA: TGTGCCAGTAGTATAGATGGCAGAGCCACCGGGGAGCTGTTTTTT. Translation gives CASSIDGRATGELFF.

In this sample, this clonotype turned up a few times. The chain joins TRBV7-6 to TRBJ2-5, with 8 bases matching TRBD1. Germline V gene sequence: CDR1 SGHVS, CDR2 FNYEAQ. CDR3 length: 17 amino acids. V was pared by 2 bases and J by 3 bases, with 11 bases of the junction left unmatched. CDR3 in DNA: TGTGCCAGCAGCTTAAACCCACAGGGGGGCGCGGAAGAGACCCAGTACTTC. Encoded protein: CASSLNPQGGAEETQYF.

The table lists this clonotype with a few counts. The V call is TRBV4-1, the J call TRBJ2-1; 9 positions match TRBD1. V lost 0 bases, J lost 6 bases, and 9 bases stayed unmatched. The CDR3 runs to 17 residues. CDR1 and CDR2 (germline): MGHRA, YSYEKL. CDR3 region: CASSQDLGTGLLNEQFF. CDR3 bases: TGCGCCAGCAGCCAAGACCTCGGGACAGGGCTCCTCAATGAGCAGTTCTTC.

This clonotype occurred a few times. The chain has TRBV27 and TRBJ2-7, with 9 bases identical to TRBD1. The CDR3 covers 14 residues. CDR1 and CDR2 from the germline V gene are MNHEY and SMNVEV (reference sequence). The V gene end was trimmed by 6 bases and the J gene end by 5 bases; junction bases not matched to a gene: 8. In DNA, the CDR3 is TGTGCCAGCAGCAGGACAGGGGCTATCAACGAGCAGTACTTC. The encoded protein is CASSRTGAINEQYF.

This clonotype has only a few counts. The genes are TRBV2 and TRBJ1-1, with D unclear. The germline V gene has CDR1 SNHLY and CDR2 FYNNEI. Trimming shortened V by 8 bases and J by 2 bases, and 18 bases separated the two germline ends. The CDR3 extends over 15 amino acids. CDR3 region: CASPASGRSNTEAFF. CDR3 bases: TGTGCCAGCCCTGCGTCCGGCAGATCCAACACTGAAGCTTTCTTT.

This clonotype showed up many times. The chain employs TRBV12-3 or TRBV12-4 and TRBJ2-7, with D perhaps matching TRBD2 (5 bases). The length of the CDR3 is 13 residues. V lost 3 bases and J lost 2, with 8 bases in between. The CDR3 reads CASSFPGTYEQYF. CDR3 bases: TGTGCCAGCAGTTTTCCCGGGACCTACGAGCAGTACTTC.

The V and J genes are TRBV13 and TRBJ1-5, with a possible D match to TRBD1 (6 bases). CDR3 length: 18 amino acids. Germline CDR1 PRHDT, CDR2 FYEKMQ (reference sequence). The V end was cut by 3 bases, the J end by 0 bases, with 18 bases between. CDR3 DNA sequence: TGTGCCAGCAGCTTCTCGGGACAACAGAGATATAGCAATCAGCCCCAGCATTTT. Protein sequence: CASSFSGQQRYSNQPQHF.

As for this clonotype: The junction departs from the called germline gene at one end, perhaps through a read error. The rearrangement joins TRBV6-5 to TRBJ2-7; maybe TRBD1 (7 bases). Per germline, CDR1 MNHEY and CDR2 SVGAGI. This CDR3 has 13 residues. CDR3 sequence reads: CACRRGHSYELYF. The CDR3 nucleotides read TGTGCCTGCCGGAGGGGGCACTCCTACGAGCTGTACTTC.

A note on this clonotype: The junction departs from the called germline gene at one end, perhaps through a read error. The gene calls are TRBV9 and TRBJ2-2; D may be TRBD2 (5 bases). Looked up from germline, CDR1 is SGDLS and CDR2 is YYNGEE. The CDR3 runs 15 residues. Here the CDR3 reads CTSGPAATRTGELFF. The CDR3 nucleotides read TGTACCAGCGGTCCTGCGGCTACCCGAACCGGGGAGCTGTTTTTT.

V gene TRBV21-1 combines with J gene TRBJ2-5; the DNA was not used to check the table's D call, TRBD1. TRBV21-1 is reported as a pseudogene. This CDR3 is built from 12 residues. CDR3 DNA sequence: TGTGCCAGCAGCAAAGGGGAGGGACAGCAGTACTTC. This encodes CASSKGEGQQYF.

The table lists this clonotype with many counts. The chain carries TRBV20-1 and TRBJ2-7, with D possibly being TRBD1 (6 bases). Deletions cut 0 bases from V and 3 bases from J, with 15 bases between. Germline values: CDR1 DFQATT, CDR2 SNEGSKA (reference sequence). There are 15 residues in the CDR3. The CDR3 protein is CSARDGRGSNYEQYF. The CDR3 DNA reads TGCAGTGCTAGAGATGGAAGGGGGTCGAACTACGAGCAGTACTTC.

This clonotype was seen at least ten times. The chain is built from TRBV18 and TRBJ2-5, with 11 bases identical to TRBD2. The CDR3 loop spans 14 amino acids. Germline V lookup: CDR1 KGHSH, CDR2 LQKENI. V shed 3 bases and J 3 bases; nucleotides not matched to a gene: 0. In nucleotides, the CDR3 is TGTGCCAGCTCACCGACTAGCGGGGAAGAGACCCAGTACTTC. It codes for CASSPTSGEETQYF. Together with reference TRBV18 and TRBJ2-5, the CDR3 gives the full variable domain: NAGVMQNPRHLVRRRGQEARLRCSPMKGHSHVYWYRQLPEEGLKFMVYLQKENIIDESGMPKERFSAEFPKEGPSILRIQQVVRGDSAAYFCASSPTSGEETQYFGPGTRLLVL.

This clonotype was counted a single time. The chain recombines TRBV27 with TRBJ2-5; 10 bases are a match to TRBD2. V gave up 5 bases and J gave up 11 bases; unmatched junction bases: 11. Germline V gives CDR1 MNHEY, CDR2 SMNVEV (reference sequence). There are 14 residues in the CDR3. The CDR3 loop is CASSAPGLASQQYF. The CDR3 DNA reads TGTGCCAGCAGTGCCCCGGGACTAGCGTCCCAGCAGTACTTC.

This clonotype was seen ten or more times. CDR3 protein: CSARIAGGRKSTDTQYF. CDR3 coding DNA: TGCAGTGCTAGAATAGCGGGGGGCCGTAAGAGCACAGATACGCAGTATTTT. The chain uses TRBV20-1 and TRBJ2-3; TRBD2 aligns across 10 bases. CDR3 length: 17 residues. V lost 2 bases to trimming and J lost 0 bases; unmatched junction nucleotides: 8. CDR1 and CDR2 (germline): DFQATT, SNEGSKA (reference sequence).

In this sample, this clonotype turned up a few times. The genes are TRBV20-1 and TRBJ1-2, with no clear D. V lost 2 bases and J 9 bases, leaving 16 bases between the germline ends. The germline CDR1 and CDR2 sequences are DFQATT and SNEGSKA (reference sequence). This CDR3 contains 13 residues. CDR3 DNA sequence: TGCAGTGCTAGACAGGCCGCGACTATGAGCTACACCTTC. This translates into CSARQAATMSYTF.

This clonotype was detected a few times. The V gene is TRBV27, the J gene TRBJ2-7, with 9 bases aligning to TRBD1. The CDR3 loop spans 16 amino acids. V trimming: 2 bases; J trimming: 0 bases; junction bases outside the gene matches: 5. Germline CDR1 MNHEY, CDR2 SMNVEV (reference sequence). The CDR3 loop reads CASSLTGGEVSYEQYF. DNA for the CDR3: TGTGCCAGCAGTTTAACAGGGGGCGAAGTCTCCTACGAGCAGTACTTC.

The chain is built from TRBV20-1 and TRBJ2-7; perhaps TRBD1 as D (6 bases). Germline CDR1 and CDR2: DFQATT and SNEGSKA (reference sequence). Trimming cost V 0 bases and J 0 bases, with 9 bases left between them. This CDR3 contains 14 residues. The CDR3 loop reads CSARDDRNSYEQYF. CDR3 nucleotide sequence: TGCAGTGCTAGAGACGACAGGAACTCCTACGAGCAGTACTTC.

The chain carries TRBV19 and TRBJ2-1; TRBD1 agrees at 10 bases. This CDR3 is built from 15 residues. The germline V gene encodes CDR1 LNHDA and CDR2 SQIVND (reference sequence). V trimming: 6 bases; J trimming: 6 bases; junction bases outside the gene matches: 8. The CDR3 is CASSAPGQGSNEQFF. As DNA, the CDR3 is TGTGCCAGTAGCGCCCCGGGACAGGGGAGCAATGAGCAGTTCTTC.